The 2 T cell receptor beta chains below all came from one sample that was sequenced in a study of T cell changes during pregnancy in multiple sclerosis. Measured with immunoSEQ multiplex PCR; TCRdb has only the in-frame clones, and not every one. The data show 52,000 or so clones, with just under 90% seen just once and around 0.57% held by the top ten. This specimen consisted of CD4+ T cells from peripheral blood mononuclear cells, obtained in the first trimester of pregnancy. These receptors were obtained from a female donor with multiple sclerosis, enrolled in a pregnancy study.

The rearrangement uses TRBV7-9 and TRBJ1-2, with 9 bases matching TRBD1. The trim removed 5 bases at V and 2 bases at J, leaving 12 bases unmatched. The length of the CDR3 is 17 residues. Per the germline V gene, CDR1 is SEHNR and CDR2 is FQNEAQ (reference sequence). CDR3 protein: CASSQTTPGTGNYGYTF. The CDR3 DNA reads TGTGCCAGCAGCCAAACGACCCCCGGGACAGGGAACTATGGCTACACCTTC.

The chain links TRBV28 to TRBJ1-1; 8 nucleotides agree with TRBD1. This CDR3 has 14 residues. Losses at the gene ends were 3 bases for V and 1 base for J; bases not matched to a gene: 1. Per the germline V gene, CDR1 is MDHEN and CDR2 is SYDVKM. CDR3 bases: TGTGCCAGCAGTTTGACAGGGGCGAACACTGAAGCTTTCTTT. As protein: CASSLTGANTEAFF.